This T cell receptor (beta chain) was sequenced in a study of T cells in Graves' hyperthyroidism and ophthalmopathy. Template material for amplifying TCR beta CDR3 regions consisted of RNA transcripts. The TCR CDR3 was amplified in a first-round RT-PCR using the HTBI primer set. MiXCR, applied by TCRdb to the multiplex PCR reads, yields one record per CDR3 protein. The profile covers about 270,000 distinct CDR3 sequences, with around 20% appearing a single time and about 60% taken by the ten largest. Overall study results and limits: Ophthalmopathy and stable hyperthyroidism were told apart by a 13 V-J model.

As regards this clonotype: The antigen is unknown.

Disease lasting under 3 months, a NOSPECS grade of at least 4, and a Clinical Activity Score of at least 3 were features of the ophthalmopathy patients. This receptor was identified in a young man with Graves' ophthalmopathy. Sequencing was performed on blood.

DNA for the CDR3: TGCAGTGCTAGGAGGGTGGGGGGGGGCTATGGCTACACCTTC. Translation gives CSARRVGGGYGYTF. V and J are TRBV20-1 and TRBJ1-2; weak D call: TRBD1 (5 bases). Germline V lookup: CDR1 DFQATT, CDR2 SNEGSKA (reference sequence). With 3 bases removed from V and 4 bases from J, the gap between germline ends came to 15 bases. CDR3 size: 14 residues.